This T cell receptor beta chain stems from a study of PD-1 blockade in classical Hodgkin lymphoma. Time point here: cycle 4 day 1 (C4D1), after less than 7 weeks of nivolumab. All patients relapsed after autologous stem cell transplantation, and brentuximab vedotin exposure varied. TCRdb's copy holds only in-frame clones and misses some; the assay was immunoSEQ multiplex PCR. The data show tens of thousands of clones, around 76% seen once. The V gene lost 1 base and the J gene lost 6 bases, with 20 bases spanning the gap. Germline values: CDR1 SGHTA, CDR2 FQGNSA. The CDR3 is 17 amino acids. Findings of the study overall: According to reports, newly diagnosed patients had lower baseline TCR diversity than healthy donors, and relapsed/refractory patients had lower baseline TCR diversity still. The authors have not defined what causes the repertoire differences, possibly disease activity or prior therapy. By C4D1 there was a significant rise in CD4+ TCR diversity but not in CD8+ TCR diversity.

With regard to this clone: Its antigen is not identified.

The sequence came from a human donor with classical Hodgkin lymphoma. The sample was peripheral blood mononuclear cells (PBMCs), taken before the fourth cycle of nivolumab. The chain combines TRBV7-2 with TRBJ2-3; either TRBD1 or TRBD2 may supply D (6 bases each). CDR3 nucleotides: TGTGCCAGCAGCTTAGGAGACAGGCGGAGGGGCGCGGATACGCAGTATTTT. Translated: CASSLGDRRRGADTQYF.